This T cell receptor beta chain was retrieved from a study of control samples from healthy donors and cancer patients. The protocol was immunoSEQ multiplex PCR, while the TCRdb copy is restricted to in-frame clones and leaves out a portion. The sample includes about 12,000 clones, 85% to 90% of them seen just once. CDR3 length: 15 residues. Germline values: CDR1 SGHRS, CDR2 YFSETQ. V lost 2 bases and J lost 1, with 12 bases in between. Material for sequencing was formalin-fixed, paraffin-embedded tissue. The genes are TRBV5-1 and TRBJ1-1; possible D gene TRBD1, 6 bases. This TCR came from a male donor with melanoma. In nucleotides, the CDR3 is TGCGCCAGCAGCTTCTCCGGGACACAGAACACTGAAGCTTTCTTT. It yields the protein CASSFSGTQNTEAFF.